The source of this TCR beta chain is a study of blood T cells in healthy people across ages (dated by TCRdb to 2015 to 2017). Describing the broader study: In model experiments, template switching captured about one uniquely barcoded TCR beta cDNA molecule for every two T cells. To track age-related changes in TCR beta repertoire diversity, the study relied on deep sequencing normalized with unique cDNA molecular identifiers. Donors were grouped into four age groups: young (average roughly 15 years), middle-aged (roughly 38), aged (around 62) and long-lived (roughly 80). To avoid experimental bias, donors of different ages were randomly spread across the sequencing lanes. Using the same blood draw, the study looked at two additional independent replicas of 1 million unique cDNA reads for two donors, one aged 18 to 30 and the other aged 80 or older.

In regard to this clonotype: There is no known antigen for this receptor. No base quality values were provided; no much bigger clone lies one nucleotide off.

Systemically healthy Caucasian individuals from Russia, some 38 in total and aged roughly 6 to 90 years, were included as donors. Approximately 11 milliliters of peripheral blood were drawn from each donor into EDTA-treated Vacutainer tubes. Ficoll-Paque density-gradient centrifugation was used to isolate PBMCs, with at least 6.5 million per sample. Trizol reagent was used to extract total RNA from the PBMCs, yielding at least 6 micrograms per sample. Naive CD45RAhigh/CD27high T cell percentages were measured by flow cytometry on a PBMC aliquot from every donor. Libraries were built with 5' RACE. The sequencing machine was an Illumina HiSeq 2500. The second PCR ran for roughly 7 to 12 cycles and used a J-beta primer mix along with a sample-barcoded 5' primer. A template-switch 5' adaptor carrying 12 random nucleotides introduced a unique molecular identifier onto each TCR beta cDNA molecule. At least 2.5 million CDR3-containing paired-end reads were obtained from each sample. The Mint cDNA synthesis kit, primed by a TRBC-specific oligonucleotide, was used to synthesize first-strand cDNA from all RNA. Following uracil-DNA glycosylase treatment, a first 18-cycle PCR with universal primers M1SS and BC2_uni_R was performed on all cDNA. The paper's processing steps were these. For normalization, 1 million high-quality reads were randomly selected from each sample, with every read carrying a distinct molecular identifier. Reads with shared molecular identifiers were discarded instead of being binned into consensus sequences. MiTCR, run with a Q25 quality threshold and the strictest error-elimination algorithm, handled CDR3 identification, clonotype clustering and error correction. Lower-bound total TCR beta diversity was estimated with a nonparametric unseen species model using Euler transformation. The public reads were run again by TCRdb, first through fastp at Q25 and then through MiXCR, and only productive beta chains were kept. Rows are unified per CDR3 protein, each entry keeping the most common DNA and genes. TCRdb's processing, not the study's, gives the V and J calls here. In this sample the table shows 790,000 or so distinct CDR3 sequences, just over 55% of which occur a single time. Of the sample, approximately 24% is held by the ten largest clones.

What the study reported, not specific to this receptor: Compared with the aged group, more naive CD4+ T cells, fewer expanded clones and increased TCR diversity were shown by the long-lived group, suggesting age selection. Observed TCR beta diversity per million T cells fell roughly linearly with age, and a significant reduction was already apparent by age roughly 40. Estimates of total diversity from one million sequenced T cells were regarded as lower bounds and underestimates. A strong correlation was found between observed TCR beta diversity and the percentage of naive T cells measured by flow cytometry. Bulk unsorted PBMC profiling prevented conclusive comparison of naive and antigen-experienced compartments. Because the CMV infection status of the donors was unknown, age-related changes in expanded clonotypes may potentially have been confounded.

V sheds 4 bases and J sheds 5 bases, leaving 11 bases between their ends. Reading from cysteine to phenylalanine, the CDR3 counts 14 amino acids. Kept here is only the CDR3 DNA, which spans 42 bases and is read in frame from base 1. Based on the germline V gene, the CDR1 and CDR2 sequences are SGHNT and YENEEA. The sequenced material came from blood. The chain uses TRBV11-3 and TRBJ2-2; no confident D gene assignment can be made. The clonotype comes from a man aged 40-55 years in good health. The CDR3 protein sequence reads: CASSSRIRTGELFF. The DNA is TGTGCCAGCAGCTCCCGAATTCGTACCGGGGAGCTGTTTTTT.